This T cell receptor beta chain appears in the sequencing data of a study of blood T cell repertoires in COVID-19. How the authors handled the data: From reference gene primer amplification, estimates of nucleated cell counts were derived. Measured with immunoSEQ multiplex PCR; TCRdb has only the in-frame clones, and not every one. V and J calls and clone size are those listed in that table; D and trimming were worked out from the DNA. The top ten clones hold roughly 13% of a sample with some 99,000 clones, about 86% of them seen once. V dropped 5 bases and J dropped 4; count of bases not matched to a gene: 7. The CDR3 runs to 15 residues. From germline, CDR1 is MNHEY and CDR2 SVGAGI.

Sequenced input: peripheral blood. The receptor's source is a woman in her sixties in a cohort sampled during active or convalescent COVID-19. The V and J genes are TRBV6-5 and TRBJ1-5; 8 nucleotides line up with TRBD1. In DNA, the CDR3 is TGTGCCAGCAGTCCCAACAGGGGGGGGAATCAGCCCCAGCATTTT. This gives the protein CASSPNRGGNQPQHF.